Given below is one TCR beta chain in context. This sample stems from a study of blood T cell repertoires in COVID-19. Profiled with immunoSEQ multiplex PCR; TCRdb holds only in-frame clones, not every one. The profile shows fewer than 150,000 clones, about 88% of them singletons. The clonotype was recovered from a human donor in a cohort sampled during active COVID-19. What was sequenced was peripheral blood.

The CDR3 nucleotides read TGTGCCAGCACCAGCCTCAGGGGGGTAAGACGTAATTCACCCCTCCACTTT. The encoded protein is CASTSLRGVRRNSPLHF. The chain couples TRBV2 to TRBJ1-6, with 7 bases lining up with TRBD1. From germline, CDR1 is SNHLY and CDR2 FYNNEI. The CDR3 spans 17 residues. Losses at the gene ends were 7 bases for V and 6 bases for J; bases not matched to a gene: 15.